This entry lists 29 T cell receptor beta chains sequenced from one sample in a study of cytomegalovirus exposure and HLA in healthy donors listed by TCRdb under 2017. Library creation used the immunoSEQ multiplex PCR assay. The multiplex PCR relied on a mix of 60 forward primers for TCR Vbeta segments and 13 reverse primers for TCR Jbeta segments. TCRdb's version of the immuneACCESS table is confined to in-frame rearrangements and falls short of the full clone set. An unresolved V gene accounts for under half of the shortfall where checked; the remainder is of unknown origin. Present in this sample are approximately 170,000 clones, under 85% of which were seen just once. Of the sample, about 4% falls within the top ten clones. Sequencing used PBMCs. The receptors come from a man aged 45 to 65 in good health and CMV-seropositive.

In regard to this clone: One end of the junction does not line up with germline, which may come from a read error. This chain connects TRBV9 to TRBJ1-2; D is uncertain. The CDR3 consists of 15 residues. CDR1 is SGDLS, CDR2 YYNGEE, per germline. The CDR3 bases are TGTGCCAACAGCGTAGACCCGGGAGTTGGCTATGGCTACACCTTC. As protein: CANSVDPGVGYGYTF.

The chain uses TRBV5-6 and TRBJ2-5, with a weak D call TRBD2 (6 bases). Trimming removed 0 bases from V and 5 bases from J, with 17 bases in between. CDR1 is SGHDT and CDR2 is YYEEEE in the germline V gene. The CDR3 has 16 residues. The CDR3 DNA reads TGTGCCAGCAGCTTGGGCCACCGCGGGGTCGGGGAGACCCAGTACTTC. It specifies CASSLGHRGVGETQYF.

The chain couples TRBV9 to TRBJ2-3; 7 bases align to TRBD1. V was pared by 2 bases and J by 4 bases, with 4 bases of the junction left unmatched. The germline V gene encodes CDR1 SGDLS and CDR2 YYNGEE. The CDR3 covers 14 residues. CDR3 nucleotides: TGTGCCAGCAGCGTCGGACAGGCCCCAGATACGCAGTATTTT. Protein sequence: CASSVGQAPDTQYF.

The J gene is TRBJ1-2, the V gene TRBV5-1, with D possibly being TRBD1 (5 bases). Trimming left V 4 bases short and J 0 bases short, with 10 bases between. Germline loops: CDR1 SGHRS, CDR2 YFSETQ. CDR3 length equals 14 residues. The CDR3 DNA is TGCGCCAGCAGCGACGGACAAGCTAACTATGGCTACACCTTC. It codes for CASSDGQANYGYTF. The full variable domain, with the rest looked up from reference TRBV5-1 and TRBJ1-2, is KAGVTQTPRYLIKTRGQQVTLSCSPISGHRSVSWYQQTPGQGLQFLFEYFSETQRNKGNFPGRFSGRQFSNSRSEMNVSTLELGDSALYLCASSDGQANYGYTFGSGTRLTVV.

This clone was recorded only once. The chain couples TRBV10-3 to TRBJ1-2, with D unclear. Germline V lookup: CDR1 ENHRY, CDR2 SYGVKD. V was pared by 2 bases and J by 0 bases, with 4 bases between. The CDR3 totals 13 residues. Here the CDR3 DNA reads TGTGCCATCAGTGAGGGAGCTAACTATGGCTACACCTTC. It encodes CAISEGANYGYTF.

Points on this clone: The junction differs from germline at one of its ends, possibly a read error. This CDR3 is CASSPRVGAGEVFF. DNA of the CDR3: TGTGCCAGCAGCCCCCGCGTGGGGGCCGGGGAAGTTTTCTTT. This chain connects TRBV5-6 to TRBJ1-1, with a tentative D call TRBD1 (6 bases). Germline lookup yields CDR1 SGHDT and CDR2 YYEEEE. The CDR3 loop spans 14 amino acids.

The gene calls are TRBV5-6 and TRBJ2-7; 8 nucleotides match TRBD1. In germline, CDR1 is SGHDT, CDR2 YYEEEE. This CDR3 has 14 amino acids. The trim removed 0 bases at V and 4 bases at J, leaving 3 bases unmatched. CDR3 residues: CASSLGTGGYEQYF. The DNA for the CDR3 is TGTGCCAGCAGCTTGGGCACAGGGGGTTACGAGCAGTACTTC.

This sequence joins TRBV13 and TRBJ2-7; D possibly corresponds to TRBD1 (5 bases). V lost 5 bases, J lost 5 bases, and 10 bases lay in between. CDR1 and CDR2 (germline): PRHDT, FYEKMQ (reference sequence). The CDR3 spans 12 residues. The CDR3 reads CASSADSHEQYF. CDR3 in DNA: TGTGCCAGCAGCGCAGACAGCCACGAGCAGTACTTC.

This rearrangement joins TRBV5-7 to TRBJ2-2; 10 nucleotides agree with TRBD2. TRBV5-7 is designated an ORF whose function remains uncertain. V trimming: 3 bases; J trimming: 6 bases; junction bases outside the gene matches: 5. CDR3 size: 15 residues. CDR3 sequence: CASSSKRGGPGELFF. CDR3 DNA: TGTGCCAGCAGCTCTAAGCGGGGGGGCCCCGGGGAGCTGTTTTTT.

This sequence joins TRBV9 and TRBJ2-3; D gene ambiguous. Trimming shortened V by 2 bases and J by 4 bases, and 5 bases separated the two germline ends. Germline loops: CDR1 SGDLS, CDR2 YYNGEE. This CDR3 region has 12 residues. The CDR3 reads CASSVRSDTQYF. DNA for the CDR3: TGTGCCAGCAGCGTGAGATCAGATACGCAGTATTTT.

The CDR3 here is CAFAGRREGDTQYF. The CDR3 DNA follows: TGTGCCTTTGCCGGGAGACGGGAAGGAGATACGCAGTATTTT. This chain connects TRBV27 to TRBJ2-3, with D tentatively TRBD2 (6 bases). The CDR3 spans 14 residues. The germline CDR1 and CDR2 sequences are MNHEY and SMNVEV (reference sequence). V was trimmed by 11 bases and J by 5 bases, leaving 20 bases between them.

This clone was recorded only once. The chain combines TRBV19 with TRBJ2-7; 16 nucleotides match TRBD2. The germline gives CDR1 LNHDA, CDR2 SQIVND (reference sequence). The V gene end was trimmed by 1 base and the J gene end by 2 bases; junction bases not matched to a gene: 5. The CDR3 consists of 18 residues. CDR3: CASSIVGTSGRATYEQYF. The CDR3 DNA sequence: TGTGCCAGTAGTATAGTCGGGACTAGCGGGAGGGCGACCTACGAGCAGTACTTC.

V is TRBV5-1 and J is TRBJ2-1; 8 bases fit TRBD2. V shed 1 base, J shed 6 bases, and the junction held 6 bases outside the gene matches. CDR1 SGHRS and CDR2 YFSETQ come from the germline V gene. There are 15 residues in the CDR3. The CDR3 region has the DNA TGCGCCAGCAGCTTGTCCCCGGGGGGGATCAATGAGCAGTTCTTC. As protein: CASSLSPGGINEQFF.

The chain combines TRBV5-1 with TRBJ2-3, with D unclear. The germline V gene encodes CDR1 SGHRS and CDR2 YFSETQ. The CDR3 is made up of 13 amino acids. Trimming shortened V by 3 bases and J by 3 bases, and 8 bases separated the two germline ends. CDR3 sequence reads: CASSSPPTDTQYF. The CDR3, as DNA: TGCGCCAGCAGCTCCCCCCCGACAGATACGCAGTATTTT. Looking up the rest from reference TRBV5-1 and TRBJ2-3 gives the full variable domain: KAGVTQTPRYLIKTRGQQVTLSCSPISGHRSVSWYQQTPGQGLQFLFEYFSETQRNKGNFPGRFSGRQFSNSRSEMNVSTLELGDSALYLCASSSPPTDTQYFGPGTRLTVL.

The gene calls are TRBV9 and TRBJ1-5; no firm D call. Germline V gives CDR1 SGDLS, CDR2 YYNGEE. Deletions cut 0 bases from V and 0 bases from J, with 13 bases between. The CDR3 loop spans 17 amino acids. CDR3 region: CASSVGSGPNSNQPQHF. The CDR3 DNA sequence: TGTGCCAGCAGCGTAGGAAGCGGTCCAAATAGCAATCAGCCCCAGCATTTT.

This sequence joins TRBV5-7 and TRBJ2-7; 7 nucleotides agree with TRBD2. TRBV5-7 is designated an ORF whose function remains uncertain. The V gene end was trimmed by 3 bases and the J gene end by 3 bases; junction bases not matched to a gene: 3. The CDR3 covers 13 residues. The CDR3 region has the DNA TGTGCCAGCAGCTCCGGGACTAACTACGAGCAGTACTTC. Its protein is CASSSGTNYEQYF.

The chain couples TRBV18 to TRBJ1-5; TRBD1 matches at 7 bases. CDR1 is KGHSH and CDR2 is LQKENI in the germline V gene. This CDR3 is 15 amino acids long. The ends lost 6 bases at V and 3 bases at J; junction bases unmatched: 8. The CDR3 nucleotides read TGTGCCAGCTCCCAGGGGGACGGCAACAATCAGCCCCAGCATTTT. Translation: CASSQGDGNNQPQHF.

The genes are TRBV7-2 and TRBJ2-3, with 15 bases identical to TRBD2. Unmatched junction bases numbered 4, after V lost 1 base and J lost 5 bases. Germline CDR1 reads SGHTA; CDR2 reads FQGNSA. CDR3 length: 17 amino acids. Written as DNA, the CDR3 is TGTGCCAGCAGCTTAGGGACTAGCGGGGGGGCAGTAGATACGCAGTATTTT. This gives the protein CASSLGTSGGAVDTQYF.

This chain uses TRBV5-8 with TRBJ2-2; D unresolved. V dropped 2 bases and J dropped 3 bases, with 11 bases sitting between them. Per the germline V gene, CDR1 is SGHTS and CDR2 is YDEGEE. The CDR3 contains 15 residues. The CDR3 bases are TGTGCCAGCAGCTTTCGCGCTCAATACACCGGGGAGCTGTTTTTT. It encodes CASSFRAQYTGELFF. The whole variable domain, remainder taken from reference TRBV5-8 and TRBJ2-2, is EAGVTQSPTHLIKTRGQQATLRCSPISGHTSVYWYQQALGLGLQFLLWYDEGEERNRGNFPPRFSGRQFPNYSSELNVNALELEDSALYLCASSFRAQYTGELFFGEGSRLTVL.

V gene TRBV9 combines with J gene TRBJ2-5; possibly TRBD1 for D (5 bases). Trimming took 0 bases from V and 0 from J, leaving 21 bases between them. The germline CDR1 and CDR2 sequences are SGDLS and YYNGEE. This CDR3 region has 19 residues. The DNA of the CDR3 is TGTGCCAGCAGCGTAGATGACGGTAGGGGCGGCTCCTACCAAGAGACCCAGTACTTC. It yields the protein CASSVDDGRGGSYQETQYF.

The V and J genes are TRBV11-1 and TRBJ2-7, with 7 bases identical to TRBD1. The CDR3 is 15 residues long. The ends lost 4 bases at V and 0 bases at J; junction bases unmatched: 6. The germline V gene has CDR1 SGHAT and CDR2 FQDESV (reference sequence). In nucleotides, the CDR3 is TGTGCCAGCAGCTCCATGGACAGGCCCTCCTACGAGCAGTACTTC. It is translated as CASSSMDRPSYEQYF.

CDR3 loop: CASSTDGNAYEQYF. As DNA, the CDR3 is TGTGCCAGCAGCACGGACGGGAACGCCTACGAGCAGTACTTC. The rearrangement joins TRBV5-4 to TRBJ2-5, with D perhaps TRBD2 (5 bases). The better agreement between TRBJ2-7 and the DNA end casts doubt on the J call. The CDR3 is 14 amino acids. Per the germline V gene, CDR1 is SGHNT and CDR2 is YYREEE (reference sequence).

The rearrangement links TRBV21-1 to TRBJ2-3; the table's D gene call, TRBD2, was not cross checked with the DNA. TRBV21-1 is listed as a pseudogene. The CDR3 is 16 amino acids. DNA of the CDR3: TGTGCCAGCAGCAAAGATGGGCGGGGGAACGCAGATACGCAGTATTTT. As protein: CASSKDGRGNADTQYF.

The chain recombines TRBV28 with TRBJ2-1, with 7 bases aligning to TRBD2. The CDR3 spans 16 residues. CDR1 and CDR2 from the germline V gene are MDHEN and SYDVKM. Trimming took 6 bases from V and 0 from J; bases not matched to a gene: 8. CDR3 bases: TGTGCCAGCAGGCCGGCTAGCGGAGGCTCCTACAATGAGCAGTTCTTC. It specifies CASRPASGGSYNEQFF.

This chain joins TRBV9 and TRBJ1-6; TRBD1 aligns across 10 bases. The CDR3 totals 16 residues. Germline V CDR1 and CDR2: SGDLS, YYNGEE. The V gene end was trimmed by 3 bases and the J gene end by 7 bases; junction bases not matched to a gene: 7. The CDR3 nucleotides read TGTGCCAGCAGCGGCCCTGGACAGGGGGTGAATTCACCCCTCCACTTT. Translation gives CASSGPGQGVNSPLHF. The entire variable domain, with the rest obtained from reference TRBV9 and TRBJ1-6, is as follows: DSGVTQTPKHLITATGQRVTLRCSPRSGDLSVYWYQQSLDQGLQFLIQYYNGEERAKGNILERFSAQQFPDLHSELNLSSLELGDSALYFCASSGPGQGVNSPLHFGNGTRLTVT.

The V gene is TRBV6-6, the J gene TRBJ2-1; 8 bases are shared with TRBD2. V shed 7 bases and J 10 bases; nucleotides not matched to a gene: 9. Germline-derived CDR1 and CDR2 are MNHNY and SVGAGI (reference sequence). The CDR3 loop spans 13 amino acids. In DNA form, the CDR3 reads TGTGCCAGCAACCTAATAGCGGGGACCGAGCAGTTCTTC. Translation gives CASNLIAGTEQFF.

The rearrangement joins TRBV13 to TRBJ2-1, with 11 bases identical to TRBD2. J was trimmed by 7 bases and V by 4 bases; bases with no gene match: 6. CDR3 size: 15 residues. Germline CDR1 is PRHDT and CDR2 is FYEKMQ (reference sequence). CDR3: CASSYLAGGPNEQFF. The CDR3 DNA follows: TGTGCCAGCAGCTATTTAGCGGGGGGGCCGAATGAGCAGTTCTTC.

This chain connects TRBV9 to TRBJ2-7, with 9 bases aligning to TRBD2. Germline CDR1 SGDLS, CDR2 YYNGEE. V shed 4 bases and J 0 bases; nucleotides not matched to a gene: 5. This CDR3 spans 15 amino acids. DNA of the CDR3: TGTGCCAGCAGCCCAAATAGCGGGAGCTCCTACGAGCAGTACTTC. It encodes CASSPNSGSSYEQYF.

This chain uses TRBV28 with TRBJ1-5; D gene unclear. CDR1 and CDR2 (germline): MDHEN, SYDVKM. The CDR3 loop spans 14 amino acids. The V and J ends lost 6 bases and 4 bases respectively, with 13 bases between them. In DNA form, the CDR3 reads TGTGCCAGCAGATATGGGAGGGAAAATCAGCCCCAGCATTTT. Its protein product is CASRYGRENQPQHF.